The clone carrying this T cell receptor beta chain was observed many times. The sample comes from a study of prognosis after radiotherapy for stage I lung cancer. Overall study: About 5 patients had oligometastatic NSCLC after surgical resection of the primary tumor, and around 13 had newly diagnosed primary stage I lung tumors. Post-radiotherapy, distant metastases were observed in a handful of patients (median roughly 7 months), whereas no significant progression was observed in fewer than 17.

The study amplified the TCR beta CDR3 region from genomic DNA. This amplification was carried out by two rounds of multiplex PCR. Primers specific to each TRBV and TRBJ gene drove first-round PCR. TCRdb itself ran the multiplex PCR reads through MiXCR, one entry per CDR3 protein. The table records about 21,000 distinct CDR3 sequences, roughly 44% of them present only once. Germline lookup yields CDR1 MDHEN and CDR2 SYDVKM. The V end lost 3 bases, the J end lost 4 bases, and 12 bases lay between the germline ends. The CDR3 runs 15 residues. Researchers took six milliliters of peripheral blood at each of two time points.

V is TRBV28 and J is TRBJ1-4; no firm D call. The specimen comprised PBMCs, sampled before or after stereotactic body radiation therapy (not recorded which). This TCR was sampled from a donor aged 50 or older with non-small cell lung cancer. CDR3 loop: CASSFSRTVNEKLFF. The CDR3 DNA follows: TGTGCCAGCAGTTTTAGCAGAACAGTTAATGAAAAACTGTTTTTT. Full variable domain (missing parts from reference TRBV28 and TRBJ1-4): DVKVTQSSRYLVKRTGEKVFLECVQDMDHENMFWYRQDPGLGLRLIYFSYDVKMKEKGDIPEGYSVSREKKERFSLILESASTNQTSMYLCASSFSRTVNEKLFFGSGTQLSVL.